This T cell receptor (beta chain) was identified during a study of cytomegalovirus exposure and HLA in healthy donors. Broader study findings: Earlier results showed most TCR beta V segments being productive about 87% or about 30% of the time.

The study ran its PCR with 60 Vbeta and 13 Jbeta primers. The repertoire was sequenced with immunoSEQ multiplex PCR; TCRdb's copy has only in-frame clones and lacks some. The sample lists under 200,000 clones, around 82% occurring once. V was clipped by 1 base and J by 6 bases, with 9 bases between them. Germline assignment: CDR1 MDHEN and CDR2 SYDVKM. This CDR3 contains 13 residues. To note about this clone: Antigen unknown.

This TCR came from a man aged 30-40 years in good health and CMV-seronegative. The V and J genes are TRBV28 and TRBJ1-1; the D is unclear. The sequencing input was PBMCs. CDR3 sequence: CASSLLRVSEAFF. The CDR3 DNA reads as TGTGCCAGCAGTTTATTGCGGGTTTCTGAAGCTTTCTTT.